This TCR beta chain was captured by sequencing in a study of blood T cell repertoires in COVID-19. Study as a whole: Some COVID-19 samples were acute and others convalescent; all came from the United States, Italy and Spain. In each case, the material was cDNA or gDNA derived from T cells, B-cell-depleted T cells, or PBMCs.

In the authors' workflow: The assay estimated nucleated cells by amplifying reference gene primers. The repertoire was sequenced with immunoSEQ multiplex PCR; TCRdb's copy has only in-frame clones and lacks some. V, J and clone size reflect that table, while D and trimming were determined from the DNA. The table has around 100,000 clones, about 88% seen once. CDR3 size: 13 residues. The V gene lost 3 bases and the J gene lost 1 base, with 6 bases spanning the gap. Germline V CDR1 and CDR2: KGHSH, LQKENI. This sequence was found in an elderly man with acute or convalescent COVID-19. The rearrangement joins TRBV18 to TRBJ2-5; D ambiguous. The specimen was peripheral blood. Written as DNA, the CDR3 is TGTGCCAGCTCACCGGCCTTCCAAGAGACCCAGTACTTC. Translated, it gives CASSPAFQETQYF.